The 20 T cell receptor beta chains in this list originate from one sample, sequenced in a study of T cell responses to AZD1222 COVID-19 vaccine. Generated by immunoSEQ multiplex PCR, the TCRdb table keeps only in-frame clones and is missing some. The table includes 110,000 or so clones, about 87% detected once. The sample here was peripheral blood, taken 28 days after the second AZD1222 dose. These receptors came from an adult who received the AZD1222 COVID-19 vaccine.

The rearrangement uses TRBV2 and TRBJ2-7; TRBD2 matches at 10 bases. Germline assignment: CDR1 SNHLY and CDR2 FYNNEI. The length of the CDR3 is 15 residues. V was clipped by 6 bases and J by 7 bases; unmatched bases: 12. This chain's CDR3 is CASRELAGSTSEQYF. The CDR3 DNA reads TGTGCCAGCAGGGAACTAGCGGGAAGCACTAGTGAGCAGTACTTC.

The V and J genes are TRBV5-1 and TRBJ2-1, with TRBD1 as a possible D gene (6 bases). CDR3 length equals 13 residues. CDR1 and CDR2 from the germline V gene are SGHRS and YFSETQ. Between the trimmed V and J ends, which lost 2 bases and 5 bases, there was a span of 8 bases. CDR3 amino acids: CASSFGTNNEQFF. DNA of the CDR3: TGCGCCAGCAGCTTCGGGACAAACAATGAGCAGTTCTTC.

The chain uses TRBV7-8 and TRBJ2-3; 10 bases are shared with TRBD2. Germline V CDR1 and CDR2: SGHVS, FQNEAQ. Trimming took 6 bases from V and 7 from J; bases not matched to a gene: 10. The CDR3 consists of 15 residues. CDR3 bases: TGTGCCAGCAGAGCTCAGCGGGGGGGCCTCAATACGCAGTATTTT. Translating gives CASRAQRGGLNTQYF.

This clone was detected a few times. The chain uses TRBV6-2 or TRBV6-3 and TRBJ2-7; D is possibly TRBD1 (5 bases). V was trimmed by 2 bases and J by 0 bases, leaving 11 bases between them. The germline gives CDR1 MNHEY, CDR2 SVGEGT. The CDR3 consists of 15 residues. Written as DNA, the CDR3 is TGTGCCAGCAGTTACGGAGACAGACTCTCCTACGAGCAGTACTTC. Residues: CASSYGDRLSYEQYF.

The chain is built from TRBV5-4 and TRBJ1-4; 9 bases match TRBD1. V was pared by 6 bases and J by 8 bases, with 5 bases of the junction left unmatched. The CDR3 runs 13 residues. Looked up from germline, CDR1 is SGHNT and CDR2 is YYREEE (reference sequence). The CDR3: CASTPDRGEKLFF. The CDR3 nucleotides read TGTGCCAGCACCCCGGACAGGGGCGAAAAACTGTTTTTT.

V and J are TRBV9 and TRBJ2-1; D remains ambiguous. The CDR3 is made up of 15 amino acids. Germline assignment: CDR1 SGDLS and CDR2 YYNGEE. V was shortened by 0 bases and J by 0 bases, with 7 bases between the two germline ends. The DNA for the CDR3 is TGTGCCAGCAGCGTAGAACTGAGCTCCTACAATGAGCAGTTCTTC. Its protein product is CASSVELSSYNEQFF.

The chain is built from TRBV11-2 and TRBJ1-2, with TRBD1 as a possible D gene (5 bases). Trimming took off 8 bases at V and 4 bases at J, with 17 bases between the two ends. The CDR3 runs 14 residues. The germline CDR1 and CDR2 sequences are SGHAT and FQNNGV. In DNA form, the CDR3 reads TGTGCCAGCGGACGCATTCAGGGACCCTATGGCTACACCTTC. Encoded protein: CASGRIQGPYGYTF.

This sequence joins TRBV7-2 and TRBJ1-5, with D possibly being TRBD1 (6 bases). The ends were cut back, 5 bases at V and 6 bases at J, with 14 bases in the middle. The CDR3 totals 14 residues. Germline assignment: CDR1 SGHTA and CDR2 FQGNSA. The chain's CDR3 is CASSLPGVSQPQHF. CDR3 sequence (DNA): TGTGCCAGCAGCCTGCCAGGGGTGAGTCAGCCCCAGCATTTT.

The V and J genes are TRBV18 and TRBJ1-4; no clear D. The CDR3 has 14 amino acids. Germline loops: CDR1 KGHSH, CDR2 LQKENI. Trimming stripped 0 bases from V and 8 bases from J, with 10 bases between. The CDR3 coding sequence is TGTGCCAGCTCACCACCTGGTGGGGTCGAAAAACTGTTTTTT. It specifies CASSPPGGVEKLFF.

Concerning this clone itself: This same CDR3 is encoded by further DNA sequences in the sample. The chain couples TRBV5-1 to TRBJ1-1; D gene unclear. Per germline, CDR1 SGHRS and CDR2 YFSETQ. The V end lost 2 bases, the J end lost 0 bases, and 5 bases lay between the germline ends. This CDR3 is built from 13 residues. The CDR3 region has the DNA TGCGCCAGCAGCTTTCAATTGAACACTGAAGCTTTCTTT. Translation gives CASSFQLNTEAFF.

J is TRBJ1-2 and V is TRBV3-1 (or the pseudogene TRBV3-2), with D possibly matching TRBD1 (6 bases). The CDR3 is made up of 14 amino acids. Trimming cost V 4 bases and J 8 bases, with 17 bases left between them. CDR1 is LGHDT, CDR2 YNNKEL, per germline (reference sequence). The CDR3 region is CASSLQQGGGGYTF. The CDR3, as DNA: TGTGCCAGCAGCCTACAACAGGGCGGTGGCGGCTACACCTTC.

The chain employs TRBV6-2 or TRBV6-3 and TRBJ2-3; 8 bases map to TRBD1. Germline V gene lookup returns CDR1 MNHEY and CDR2 SVGEGT. This CDR3 spans 15 amino acids. Trimming cost V 6 bases and J 4 bases; bases outside gene matches: 9. The CDR3 DNA sequence: TGTGCCAGCAGCCGTTCGACAGGGGAGTCAGATACGCAGTATTTT. Its protein is CASSRSTGESDTQYF.

The chain employs TRBV4-2 and TRBJ1-2, with D perhaps matching TRBD1 (5 bases). The V and J ends lost 0 bases and 0 bases respectively, with 11 bases between them. CDR1 and CDR2 (germline): LGHNA, YNFKEQ. The CDR3 totals 16 residues. CDR3 loop: CASSQDVGAANYGYTF. CDR3 DNA: TGTGCCAGCAGCCAAGACGTTGGGGCGGCTAACTATGGCTACACCTTC.

The rearrangement links TRBV19 to TRBJ1-6; perhaps TRBD1 as D (5 bases). The length of the CDR3 is 15 residues. Trimming removed 7 bases at V and 5 bases at J, with 15 bases between. Germline loops: CDR1 LNHDA, CDR2 SQIVND (reference sequence). The DNA of the CDR3 is TGTGCCAGTACCGACCAGGGCCGGGATAATTCACCCCTCCACTTT. It specifies CASTDQGRDNSPLHF.

Details on this clone: The same CDR3 can be traced to other DNA sequences in this sample. The chain employs TRBV18 and TRBJ1-5; D is unclear. This CDR3 comprises 13 residues. V lost 6 bases, J lost 5 bases, and 11 bases lay in between. Germline V gives CDR1 KGHSH, CDR2 LQKENI. The CDR3 nucleotides read TGTGCCAGCTCCCCTGGGAGGGATCAGCCCCAGCATTTT. Protein sequence: CASSPGRDQPQHF.

The rearrangement links TRBV4-3 to TRBJ1-1, with a possible D match to TRBD1 (6 bases). V dropped 3 bases and J dropped 8 bases, with 22 bases sitting between them. Germline V CDR1 and CDR2: LGHNA, YSLEER. CDR3 length: 16 amino acids. The CDR3 bases are TGCGCCAGCAGCCAGGAGTTGGATTGGGGGGCTATAGAAGCTTTCTTT. It yields the protein CASSQELDWGAIEAFF.

Only a few counts were recorded for this clone. The rearrangement uses TRBV6-5 and TRBJ1-2; a possible D gene is TRBD1 (5 bases). This CDR3 has 15 residues. CDR1 is MNHEY and CDR2 is SVGAGI in the germline V gene. Trimming left V 0 bases short and J 8 bases short, with 16 bases between. The DNA for the CDR3 is TGTGCCAGCAGTTACTCCCAAACGGGACTTTGGGGCTACACCTTC. This encodes CASSYSQTGLWGYTF.

The gene calls are TRBV28 and TRBJ1-5, with 8 positions matching TRBD1. The CDR3 runs 14 residues. The junction had 4 bases not matched to a gene; V was cut back by 6 bases and J by 3 bases. Germline assignment: CDR1 MDHEN and CDR2 SYDVKM. This CDR3 is CASRWTGYNQPQHF. The CDR3, as DNA: TGTGCCAGCAGATGGACAGGGTACAATCAGCCCCAGCATTTT. The variable domain in full, with the rest retrieved from reference TRBV28 and TRBJ1-5, is DVKVTQSSRYLVKRTGEKVFLECVQDMDHENMFWYRQDPGLGLRLIYFSYDVKMKEKGDIPEGYSVSREKKERFSLILESASTNQTSMYLCASRWTGYNQPQHFGDGTRLSIL.

J is TRBJ2-4 and V is TRBV4-1; weak D call: TRBD2 (6 bases). Germline V gene lookup returns CDR1 MGHRA and CDR2 YSYEKL. The CDR3 runs 18 residues. V lost 0 bases, J lost 9 bases, and 24 bases lay in between. The CDR3 region has the DNA TGCGCCAGCAGCCAAGAGGCTGGAGGGGCGGGCCAAGGAGGCATTCAGTACTTC. Amino acid sequence: CASSQEAGGAGQGGIQYF.

The rearrangement joins TRBV19 to TRBJ1-3; D is uncertain. This CDR3 has 14 amino acids. The V gene lost 9 bases and the J gene lost 0 bases, with 12 bases spanning the gap. Germline loops: CDR1 LNHDA, CDR2 SQIVND (reference sequence). The CDR3 region is CASANGLSGNTIYF. The CDR3 bases are TGTGCCAGCGCCAACGGTCTCTCTGGAAACACCATATATTTT.